This TCR beta chain was sequenced during a study of CD8 T cells in ankylosing spondylitis. Whole-study results and caveats: Previous work reported some of these motif variants in the synovial fluid and blood of reactive arthritis. Significantly higher representation of disease-linked clones was reported for matched ankylosing spondylitis synovial fluid.

There are many counts of this clonotype. Its antigen is unidentified. Preparation of TCR beta libraries was done by quantitative 5'-RACE with molecular barcodes. One entry per CDR3 protein, called by TCRdb with MiXCR from the 5' RACE reads. The data show 250,000 to 400,000 distinct CDR3 sequences, approximately 10% seen once. Germline V CDR1 and CDR2: SGDLS, YYNGEE. The CDR3 is made up of 15 amino acids. The ends were cut back, 4 bases at V and 1 base at J, with 14 bases in the middle. The sample consisted of blood, either unsorted or a sorted T cell fraction (not recorded which). This clonotype was obtained from a female donor with ankylosing spondylitis or in good health (not recorded which). V is TRBV9 and J is TRBJ1-1; D unclear. DNA for the CDR3: TGTGCCAGCAGCCTAAGCTTTGACCCGAACACTGAAGCTTTCTTT. Protein product: CASSLSFDPNTEAFF.